This T cell receptor (beta chain) was captured by sequencing in a study of blood T cell repertoires in COVID-19. Looking at the study overall: The analysed material was cDNA or gDNA that came from T cells, B-cell-depleted T cells, or PBMCs.

The CDR3 loop spans 13 amino acids. Trimming removed 0 bases at V and 8 bases at J, with 8 bases between. The germline V gene encodes CDR1 SGHTA and CDR2 FQGNSA. As handled by the study authors: Amplification of reference gene primers was used by the study to estimate nucleated cell counts. Here immunoSEQ multiplex PCR was the method, and the copy in TCRdb shows in-frame clones only, minus some. The V and J calls and clone size come from that table; D and trimming were worked out from the DNA. The profile shows 150,000 or so clones, 85% to 95% of them singletons. One Seattle source followed patients from active infection through their disease course.

This chain connects TRBV7-2 to TRBJ1-3; a possible D gene is TRBD1 (5 bases). This TCR came from a woman aged 60-75 years with COVID-19, enrolled during active disease. Sequenced material: peripheral blood. CDR3 in amino acids: CASSLARADTIYF. CDR3 sequence (DNA): TGTGCCAGCAGCTTAGCCAGGGCGGACACCATATATTTT.